Below, one TCR beta chain is given with its context. The record originates from a study of T cell clonotyping in hematopoietic cell transplantation. The data were produced by immunoSEQ multiplex PCR, yet TCRdb's version contains in-frame clones alone and is incomplete. The repertoire holds about 15,000 clones, with 85% to 90% as singletons. CDR3 length: 12 amino acids. Germline V gene data show CDR1 as SGHAT and CDR2 as FQNNGV. The V and J ends lost 3 bases and 4 bases respectively, with 7 bases between them. The sequence was obtained from a male patient in his fifties who had an allogeneic stem cell transplant from an unrelated donor, so T cells may come from the graft donor. Some clones in this sample may be carry-over from other donors' samples. The J gene is TRBJ2-7, the V gene TRBV11-2; D is undetermined. The sample consisted of PBMCs, taken 100 days after allogeneic stem cell transplant. CDR3 protein: CASSFPRYEQYF. For the CDR3, the DNA is TGTGCCAGCAGCTTCCCCAGGTACGAGCAGTACTTC. The full variable domain, rest sourced from reference TRBV11-2 and TRBJ2-7, is EAGVAQSPRYKIIEKRQSVAFWCNPISGHATLYWYQQILGQGPKLLIQFQNNGVVDDSQLPKDRFSAERLKGVDSTLKIQPAKLEDSAVYLCASSFPRYEQYFGPGTRLTVT.